The 11 T cell receptor beta chains reported below all come from one sample, sequenced in a study of multiple sclerosis patients with progressive multifocal leukoencephalopathy. Time point meaning: before natalizumab initiation. Some clones are missing from TCRdb's copy, which holds only in-frame ones; the method was immunoSEQ multiplex PCR. This repertoire shows fewer than 35,000 clones, about nine tenths found once; its top ten account for nearly 1.5%. The sample comprised PBMCs. The receptors originated from a human donor with multiple sclerosis.

The V gene is TRBV18, the J gene TRBJ2-7; 8 bases are shared with TRBD1. This CDR3 is built from 16 residues. CDR1 is KGHSH and CDR2 is LQKENI in the germline V gene. Losses at the gene ends were 3 bases for V and 0 bases for J; bases not matched to a gene: 7. CDR3 residues: CASSPRDRLSSYEQYF. CDR3 bases: TGTGCCAGCTCACCTAGGGACAGGCTAAGCTCCTACGAGCAGTACTTC.

The chain recombines TRBV4-3 with TRBJ1-2; 7 nucleotides align to TRBD1. The CDR3 covers 14 residues. The V gene's germline CDR1 is LGHNA and CDR2 YSLEER. J lost 5 bases, V lost 6 bases, and 9 bases had no gene match. CDR3 residues: CASRDRDSGYGYTF. The CDR3 region has the DNA TGCGCCAGCAGGGACCGGGACAGCGGATATGGCTACACCTTC.

The chain uses TRBV28 and TRBJ2-1, with 13 nucleotides matching TRBD2. The J segment lost 9 bases and the V segment lost 5 bases, leaving 10 bases of the junction unmatched. The CDR3 runs to 16 residues. Per germline, CDR1 MDHEN and CDR2 SYDVKM. The CDR3 region has the DNA TGTGCCAGCAGTCCTAAAAGGACTAGCGGGGGTATTGAGCAGTTCTTC. Translation gives CASSPKRTSGGIEQFF.

This chain joins TRBV4-3 and TRBJ2-7; TRBD2 agrees at 9 bases. This CDR3 contains 19 residues. Looked up from germline, CDR1 is LGHNA and CDR2 is YSLEER. J lost 2 bases, V lost 1 base, and 15 bases had no gene match. The CDR3 nucleotides are TGCGCCAGCAGCCAAGGCACCCTCAGGACTAGCGAGGTTGCCTACGAGCAGTACTTC. Its protein is CASSQGTLRTSEVAYEQYF.

This chain links TRBV6-6 with TRBJ1-6; 9 nucleotides align to TRBD1. The germline CDR1 and CDR2 sequences are MNHNY and SVGAGI (reference sequence). Unmatched junction bases numbered 5, after V lost 5 bases and J lost 9 bases. The CDR3 is 14 amino acids. CDR3: CASSVTGGSSPLHF. The CDR3 coding sequence is TGTGCCAGCAGTGTCACAGGGGGCAGTTCACCCCTCCACTTT.

This chain connects TRBV6-5 to TRBJ2-7, with a weak D call TRBD1 (6 bases). The CDR3 length is 13 residues. Germline V lookup: CDR1 MNHEY, CDR2 SVGAGI. The germline V and J ends were trimmed by 11 bases and 4 bases, with 18 bases remaining between them. The CDR3 DNA sequence: TGTGCCGGCACCTCAATTGGGACATACGAGCAGTACTTC. Its translation: CAGTSIGTYEQYF.

The V call is TRBV18, the J call TRBJ1-1; the match to TRBD1 covers 11 bases. CDR3 length: 13 residues. Germline loops: CDR1 KGHSH, CDR2 LQKENI. Germline trimming cut 6 bases from V and 4 bases from J; bases unmatched to any gene: 1. CDR3 residues: CASSGTGGTEAFF. The CDR3 DNA sequence: TGTGCCAGCTCCGGGACAGGGGGCACTGAAGCTTTCTTT.

This chain connects TRBV6-5 to TRBJ2-5; 7 bases agree with TRBD2. J gave up 5 bases and V 8 bases, and 14 bases lay outside the gene matches. Germline V gene sequence: CDR1 MNHEY, CDR2 SVGAGI. CDR3 length equals 15 residues. For the CDR3, the DNA is TGTGCCAGCCTCGTCCGGAGCGGGGTAACGGAGACCCAGTACTTC. Translated: CASLVRSGVTETQYF.

This clone has just one count. The V and J genes are TRBV18 and TRBJ2-1, with 7 bases lining up with TRBD1. CDR3 size: 15 residues. CDR1 and CDR2 from the germline V gene are KGHSH and LQKENI. V dropped 4 bases and J dropped 4; count of bases not matched to a gene: 7. The CDR3 sequence is CASSLADRRYNEQFF. The CDR3 DNA sequence: TGTGCCAGCTCACTGGCGGACAGGCGTTACAATGAGCAGTTCTTC.

As concerns this clone: At one of its ends the junction is not consistent with the germline gene, which may arise from a read error. For the CDR3, the DNA is TGTGCCACCCGCAGGAACACTGAAGCTTTCTTT. Its translation: CATRRNTEAFF. The chain employs TRBV15 and TRBJ1-1; unclear D gene. Germline V gives CDR1 LNHNV, CDR2 YYDKDF (reference sequence). This CDR3 has 11 amino acids.

This chain joins TRBV7-6 and TRBJ2-2, with 9 bases that match TRBD2. Trimming took 1 base from V and 4 from J; bases not matched to a gene: 4. The CDR3 spans 16 residues. The germline V gene has CDR1 SGHVS and CDR2 FNYEAQ. Here the CDR3 reads CASSLGASGTTGELFF. The CDR3 nucleotides read TGTGCCAGCAGCTTAGGGGCTAGCGGGACCACCGGGGAGCTGTTTTTT.